Reported below is one TCR beta chain. Antigen: not known. The record originates from a study of cytomegalovirus exposure and HLA in healthy donors. Broader study findings: Cytomegalovirus status was reportedly diagnosed by the classifier with high sensitivity and specificity.

CDR1 is MGHDK, CDR2 SYGVNS, per germline. This CDR3 region has 12 residues. V was trimmed by 4 bases and J by 14 bases, leaving 14 bases between them. The primer mix had 60 Vbeta and 13 Jbeta primers. Profiling relied on immunoSEQ multiplex PCR, and the TCRdb table lists in-frame clones only, not all of them. Recorded for this sample: 75,000 to 95,000 clones. This clonotype was obtained from a girl aged 5-17 years in good health and CMV-seropositive. The sample taken for sequencing was PBMCs. This sequence joins TRBV25-1 and TRBJ1-4; D remains unclear. The CDR3 bases are TGTGCCAGCAGTGCTAGTGGTTTCGGGCTGTTTTTT. This sequence encodes CASSASGFGLFF.